This paragraph reports one T cell receptor (beta chain). This sample was taken from a study of blood T cells in healthy people across ages. A minimum of 5 micrograms of total RNA was extracted per sample. J was trimmed by 4 bases and V by 2 bases; bases with no gene match: 8. The CDR3 loop spans 15 amino acids. Per the germline V gene, CDR1 is SGHRS and CDR2 is YFSETQ. Primers used in a second PCR of roughly 6 to 12 cycles were a sample-barcoded 5' primer and a J-beta primer mix. TCRdb reprocessed the 5' RACE reads via MiXCR and lists one record per CDR3 protein. The sample lists some 290,000 distinct CDR3 sequences; 25% to 30% were seen once.

This receptor was obtained from a woman in her sixties or seventies in good health. The chain joins TRBV5-1 to TRBJ2-5, with 7 bases that match TRBD1. Material: blood. In DNA, the CDR3 is TGCGCCAGCAGCTTACCAGGGGGTGGTGGAGAGACCCAGTACTTC. Amino acid sequence: CASSLPGGGGETQYF.